This T cell receptor beta chain was sequenced during a study of cytomegalovirus exposure and HLA in healthy donors. PCR primers comprised 60 Vbeta and 13 Jbeta primers. In the source study's methods: About 12 million of about 88 million unique TCR beta chains were shared, per a later count. The data were produced by immunoSEQ multiplex PCR, yet TCRdb's version contains in-frame clones alone and is incomplete. The V and J calls and clone size were taken over from that table, and D and trimming were inferred from the DNA. The sample lists about 100,000 clones; 70% were seen once. Trimming left V 4 bases short and J 3 bases short, with 9 bases between. Germline V lookup: CDR1 MNHEY, CDR2 SVGAGI. The CDR3 runs 13 residues.

Sequenced input: PBMCs. This clonotype originated in a man in his forties in good health and CMV-seropositive. The rearrangement uses TRBV6-5 and TRBJ1-1; a possible D gene is TRBD1 (6 bases). DNA of the CDR3: TGTGCCAGCAGTTCACAGGGTTACACTGAAGCTTTCTTT. Translation gives CASSSQGYTEAFF.